The clone carrying this TCR beta chain was detected once. This entry comes from a study of blood T cell repertoires in COVID-19. Study at large: The samples span acute and convalescent COVID-19 from the United States, Italy and Spain.

The CDR3 has 15 residues. Trimming removed 5 bases at V and 7 bases at J, with 17 bases between. Looked up from germline, CDR1 is MNHNY and CDR2 is SVGAGI (reference sequence). Repertoires were generated with immunoSEQ multiplex PCR, while TCRdb's copy carries only in-frame clones and drops some. Among under 250,000 clones listed, around 82% were seen once. The TCR comes from a woman in her 30s who had recovered from COVID-19. The V and J genes are TRBV6-6 and TRBJ2-2; TRBD1 might be the D (6 bases). The material sequenced was peripheral blood. The CDR3 loop is CASSRIRDNIGELFF. For the CDR3, the DNA is TGTGCCAGCAGTCGGATCCGGGACAATATCGGGGAGCTGTTTTTT.